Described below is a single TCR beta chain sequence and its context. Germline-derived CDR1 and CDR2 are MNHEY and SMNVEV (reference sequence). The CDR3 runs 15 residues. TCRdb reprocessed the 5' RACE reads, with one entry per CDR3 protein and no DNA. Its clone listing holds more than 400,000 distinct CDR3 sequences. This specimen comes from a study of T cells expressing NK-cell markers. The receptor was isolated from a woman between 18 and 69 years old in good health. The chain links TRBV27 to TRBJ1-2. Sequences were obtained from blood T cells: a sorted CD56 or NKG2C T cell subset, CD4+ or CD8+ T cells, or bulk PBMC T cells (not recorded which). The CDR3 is CASRRAAAGNYGYTF.